The 17 T cell receptor beta chains given below trace back to one sample, sequenced in a study of graft-versus-host responses after intestinal transplantation. Clones were read by immunoSEQ multiplex PCR, and TCRdb kept only the in-frame ones, dropping some. The table lists more than 5,500 clones, under 40% of them singletons. Investigators plated approximately 200,000 CFSE-labeled responder cells together with approximately 200,000 irradiated stimulator cells labeled with violet dye. The specimen comprised alloreactive CD8+ T cells from a mixed lymphocyte reaction culture, sampled before intestinal transplant. The subset was: CFSE-low proliferating T cells sorted from approximately 6-day pre-transplant mixed lymphocyte reaction (GvH or HvG direction). The receptors shown here come from a human patient who received an intestinal transplant.

This sequence joins TRBV7-2 and TRBJ2-1, with TRBD2 matching 12 bases. V was clipped by 5 bases and J by 4 bases; unmatched bases: 6. The CDR3 runs to 16 residues. Per germline, CDR1 SGHTA and CDR2 FQGNSA. CDR3 in amino acids: CASSQGGLAGYNEQFF. The CDR3 DNA reads as TGTGCCAGCAGCCAGGGGGGACTAGCGGGTTACAATGAGCAGTTCTTC. Variable domain in full (rest from reference TRBV7-2 and TRBJ2-1): GAGVSQSPSNKVTEKGKDVELRCDPISGHTALYWYRQSLGQGLEFLIYFQGNSAPDKSGLPSDRFSAERTGGSVSTLTIQRTQQEDSAVYLCASSQGGLAGYNEQFFGPGTRLTVL.

Details on this clone: Compared with germline, one end of the junction differs, possibly owing to a read error. This chain connects TRBV10-3 to TRBJ2-2; the match to TRBD1 covers 7 bases. This CDR3 is built from 17 residues. From germline, CDR1 is ENHRY and CDR2 SYGVKD. CDR3 bases: TGTGCCATCAGCGGACCGGGGACGACAGGGTGTCACCGGGGAGCTGTTTTT. It encodes CAISGPGTTGCHRGAVF.

The chain combines TRBV11-2 with TRBJ2-2; TRBD2 agrees at 15 bases. This CDR3 has 15 amino acids. Looked up from germline, CDR1 is SGHAT and CDR2 is FQNNGV. Trimming at V came to 4 bases and at J to 8 bases, leaving 2 bases not matched to a gene. The CDR3, as DNA: TGTGCCAGCAGCTGGACTAGCGGGGGGGGTGGGGAGCTGTTTTTT. This gives the protein CASSWTSGGGGELFF.

The chain uses TRBV28 and TRBJ2-1; 9 bases match TRBD2. The CDR3 extends over 16 amino acids. Germline CDR1 and CDR2: MDHEN and SYDVKM. V dropped 7 bases and J dropped 2; count of bases not matched to a gene: 9. The CDR3 DNA reads as TGTGCCAGCATTACAACGGCGGGGGGGACCTACAATGAGCAGTTCTTC. Translating gives CASITTAGGTYNEQFF.

The chain joins TRBV7-9 to TRBJ2-1; D perhaps matches TRBD2 (6 bases). Trimming took 1 base from V and 7 from J, leaving 14 bases between them. This CDR3 comprises 15 residues. Germline V gene sequence: CDR1 SEHNR, CDR2 FQNEAQ (reference sequence). The DNA for the CDR3 is TGTGCCAGCAGCTTAGATCTGGAGGGACGGAATGAGCAGTTCTTC. Translating it yields CASSLDLEGRNEQFF.

In this sample, this clone turned up a few times. V usage is TRBV4-1 and J usage is TRBJ2-7; D is possibly TRBD1 (6 bases). The CDR3 has 14 amino acids. V lost 3 bases to trimming and J lost 6 bases, with 15 bases between them. In germline, CDR1 is MGHRA, CDR2 YSYEKL. The CDR3 DNA reads as TGCGCCAGCAGCCAGTTGGGACAATCTCGCGAGCAGTACTTC. Protein product: CASSQLGQSREQYF.

V usage is TRBV5-5 and J usage is TRBJ1-2, with D perhaps matching TRBD1 (6 bases). V was trimmed by 4 bases and J by 4 bases, leaving 14 bases between them. Germline V gene sequence: CDR1 SGHKS, CDR2 YYEKEE (reference sequence). The CDR3 is 14 amino acids. CDR3 DNA: TGTGCCAGCAGCCCTACAGGACAGAGCTATGGCTACACCTTC. Translated, it gives CASSPTGQSYGYTF.

This clone has a handful of counts. The chain has TRBV7-9 and TRBJ1-2, with D maybe TRBD1 (5 bases). Trimming left V 1 base short and J 3 bases short, with 21 bases between. Germline CDR1 reads SEHNR; CDR2 reads FQNEAQ (reference sequence). CDR3 size: 18 residues. CDR3 residues: CASSLEDGGALRDYGYTF. DNA for the CDR3: TGTGCCAGCAGCTTAGAAGATGGCGGGGCCCTCAGGGACTATGGCTACACCTTC.

The CDR3 DNA sequence: TGTGCCTGGAGTCACGGAGGAGGTGGCTACACCTTC. It is translated as CAWSHGGGGYTF. The V call is TRBV30, the J call TRBJ1-2; D gene ambiguous. CDR3 length: 12 residues. Germline CDR1 GTSNPN, CDR2 SVGIG (reference sequence). The V gene lost 2 bases and the J gene lost 7 bases, with 11 bases spanning the gap.

The chain links TRBV28 to TRBJ2-2, with 9 bases aligning to TRBD2. J lost 3 bases, V lost 3 bases, and 5 bases had no gene match. Per germline, CDR1 MDHEN and CDR2 SYDVKM. This CDR3 has 16 amino acids. For the CDR3, the DNA is TGTGCCAGCAGTTTGACTAGCGGCCGGTACACCGGGGAGCTGTTTTTT. Protein: CASSLTSGRYTGELFF.

This clone rates as medium-sized (0.01 to 0.1%). The chain combines TRBV6-5 with TRBJ1-3; D unresolved. Trimming removed 0 bases at V and 4 bases at J, with 10 bases between. Per germline, CDR1 MNHEY and CDR2 SVGAGI. This CDR3 contains 15 residues. CDR3 loop: CASSYSSGVGNTIYF. CDR3 coding DNA: TGTGCCAGCAGTTACTCATCCGGGGTCGGAAACACCATATATTTT.

The chain joins TRBV5-1 to TRBJ2-7; 7 bases match TRBD2. This CDR3 comprises 13 residues. Germline CDR1 SGHRS, CDR2 YFSETQ. Trimming cost V 4 bases and J 2 bases; bases outside gene matches: 3. This chain's CDR3 is CASSTGLAYEQYF. CDR3 coding DNA: TGCGCCAGCAGCACCGGACTAGCCTACGAGCAGTACTTC.

This clone has just a few counts. The J gene is TRBJ2-7, the V gene TRBV6-5, with 10 bases matching TRBD2. This CDR3 is 15 amino acids long. Germline lookup yields CDR1 MNHEY and CDR2 SVGAGI. V lost 6 bases and J lost 4; bases outside the gene matches: 9. CDR3 in amino acids: CASSLETSGRYEQYF. In DNA, the CDR3 is TGTGCCAGCAGCCTCGAGACTAGCGGGCGGTACGAGCAGTACTTC.

This clone was detected a few times. The V gene is TRBV6-5, the J gene TRBJ2-2; D is undetermined. Per germline, CDR1 MNHEY and CDR2 SVGAGI. This CDR3 spans 12 amino acids. V was cut by 4 bases and J by 7 bases, with 7 bases left in between. The CDR3 loop reads CASSSRVGELFF. Here the CDR3 DNA reads TGTGCCAGCAGTTCGCGTGTCGGGGAGCTGTTTTTT.

Only a few counts were recorded for this clone. CDR3 protein: CASSNSNEQYF. The DNA of the CDR3 is TGTGCCAGTAGTAATAGCAACGAGCAGTACTTC. The chain links TRBV19 to TRBJ2-7, with unresolved D. This CDR3 region has 11 residues. CDR1 LNHDA and CDR2 SQIVND come from the germline V gene (reference sequence). With 4 bases removed from V and 5 bases from J, the gap between germline ends came to 6 bases.

In regard to this clone: Different DNA sequences within this sample yield the same CDR3. The rearrangement links TRBV9 to TRBJ2-3, with TRBD1 identical over 9 bases. Germline V gene lookup returns CDR1 SGDLS and CDR2 YYNGEE. The CDR3 runs 17 residues. Losses at the gene ends were 3 bases for V and 6 bases for J; bases not matched to a gene: 14. This chain's CDR3 is CASSGERDRVPLDTQYF. Written as DNA, the CDR3 is TGTGCCAGCAGCGGAGAACGGGACAGGGTCCCTCTTGATACGCAGTATTTT.

Here the CDR3 reads CASSLVDHRAGYTF. The CDR3 region has the DNA TGTGCCAGCAGCTTGGTGGACCACAGGGCTGGCTACACCTTC. The rearrangement uses TRBV5-4 and TRBJ1-2; the D gene is possibly TRBD1 (6 bases). CDR3 length equals 14 residues. Trimming took 0 bases from V and 7 from J, leaving 13 bases between them. Germline V gene data show CDR1 as SGHNT and CDR2 as YYREEE (reference sequence).